This T cell receptor beta chain was found in a study of blood T cell repertoires in COVID-19. Sequenced by immunoSEQ multiplex PCR; TCRdb stores in-frame clones only, minus some. The data show 220,000 or so clones, about 81% seen once. The germline V gene has CDR1 SGHVS and CDR2 FQNEAQ. The CDR3 covers 18 residues. Concerning this clone: One end of the junction varies from germline; a read error may be responsible.

This TCR was recovered from a woman older than 75 with COVID-19, enrolled during active disease. Specimen: peripheral blood. The J gene is TRBJ2-2, the V gene TRBV7-8; 8 bases fit TRBD2. CDR3 DNA: TGCGCCAGCACCATACGGGGGGCGGGGGGCCGAAACACCGGGGAGCTGTTTTTT. This codes for CASTIRGAGGRNTGELFF. The complete variable domain, with remaining parts taken from reference TRBV7-8 and TRBJ2-2, reads GAGVSQSPRYKVAKRGQDVALRCDPISGHVSLFWYQQALGQGPEFLTYFQNEAQLDKSGLPSDRFFAERPEGSVSTLKIQRTQQEDSAVYLCASTIRGAGGRNTGELFFGEGSRLTVL.